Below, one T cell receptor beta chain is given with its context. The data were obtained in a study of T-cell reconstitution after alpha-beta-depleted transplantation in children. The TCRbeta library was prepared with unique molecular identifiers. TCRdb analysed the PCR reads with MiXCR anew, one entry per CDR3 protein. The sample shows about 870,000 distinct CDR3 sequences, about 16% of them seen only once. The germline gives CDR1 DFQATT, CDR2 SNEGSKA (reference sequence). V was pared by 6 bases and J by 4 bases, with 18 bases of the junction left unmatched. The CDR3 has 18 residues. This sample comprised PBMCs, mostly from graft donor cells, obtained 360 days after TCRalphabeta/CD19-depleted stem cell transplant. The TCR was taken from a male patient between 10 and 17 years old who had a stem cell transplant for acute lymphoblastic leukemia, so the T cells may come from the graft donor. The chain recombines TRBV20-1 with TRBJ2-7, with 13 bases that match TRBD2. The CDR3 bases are TGCAGTGCCTATGATTGGACTAGCGGGAGAAAAGGAGGTTACGAGCAGTACTTC. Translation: CSAYDWTSGRKGGYEQYF.